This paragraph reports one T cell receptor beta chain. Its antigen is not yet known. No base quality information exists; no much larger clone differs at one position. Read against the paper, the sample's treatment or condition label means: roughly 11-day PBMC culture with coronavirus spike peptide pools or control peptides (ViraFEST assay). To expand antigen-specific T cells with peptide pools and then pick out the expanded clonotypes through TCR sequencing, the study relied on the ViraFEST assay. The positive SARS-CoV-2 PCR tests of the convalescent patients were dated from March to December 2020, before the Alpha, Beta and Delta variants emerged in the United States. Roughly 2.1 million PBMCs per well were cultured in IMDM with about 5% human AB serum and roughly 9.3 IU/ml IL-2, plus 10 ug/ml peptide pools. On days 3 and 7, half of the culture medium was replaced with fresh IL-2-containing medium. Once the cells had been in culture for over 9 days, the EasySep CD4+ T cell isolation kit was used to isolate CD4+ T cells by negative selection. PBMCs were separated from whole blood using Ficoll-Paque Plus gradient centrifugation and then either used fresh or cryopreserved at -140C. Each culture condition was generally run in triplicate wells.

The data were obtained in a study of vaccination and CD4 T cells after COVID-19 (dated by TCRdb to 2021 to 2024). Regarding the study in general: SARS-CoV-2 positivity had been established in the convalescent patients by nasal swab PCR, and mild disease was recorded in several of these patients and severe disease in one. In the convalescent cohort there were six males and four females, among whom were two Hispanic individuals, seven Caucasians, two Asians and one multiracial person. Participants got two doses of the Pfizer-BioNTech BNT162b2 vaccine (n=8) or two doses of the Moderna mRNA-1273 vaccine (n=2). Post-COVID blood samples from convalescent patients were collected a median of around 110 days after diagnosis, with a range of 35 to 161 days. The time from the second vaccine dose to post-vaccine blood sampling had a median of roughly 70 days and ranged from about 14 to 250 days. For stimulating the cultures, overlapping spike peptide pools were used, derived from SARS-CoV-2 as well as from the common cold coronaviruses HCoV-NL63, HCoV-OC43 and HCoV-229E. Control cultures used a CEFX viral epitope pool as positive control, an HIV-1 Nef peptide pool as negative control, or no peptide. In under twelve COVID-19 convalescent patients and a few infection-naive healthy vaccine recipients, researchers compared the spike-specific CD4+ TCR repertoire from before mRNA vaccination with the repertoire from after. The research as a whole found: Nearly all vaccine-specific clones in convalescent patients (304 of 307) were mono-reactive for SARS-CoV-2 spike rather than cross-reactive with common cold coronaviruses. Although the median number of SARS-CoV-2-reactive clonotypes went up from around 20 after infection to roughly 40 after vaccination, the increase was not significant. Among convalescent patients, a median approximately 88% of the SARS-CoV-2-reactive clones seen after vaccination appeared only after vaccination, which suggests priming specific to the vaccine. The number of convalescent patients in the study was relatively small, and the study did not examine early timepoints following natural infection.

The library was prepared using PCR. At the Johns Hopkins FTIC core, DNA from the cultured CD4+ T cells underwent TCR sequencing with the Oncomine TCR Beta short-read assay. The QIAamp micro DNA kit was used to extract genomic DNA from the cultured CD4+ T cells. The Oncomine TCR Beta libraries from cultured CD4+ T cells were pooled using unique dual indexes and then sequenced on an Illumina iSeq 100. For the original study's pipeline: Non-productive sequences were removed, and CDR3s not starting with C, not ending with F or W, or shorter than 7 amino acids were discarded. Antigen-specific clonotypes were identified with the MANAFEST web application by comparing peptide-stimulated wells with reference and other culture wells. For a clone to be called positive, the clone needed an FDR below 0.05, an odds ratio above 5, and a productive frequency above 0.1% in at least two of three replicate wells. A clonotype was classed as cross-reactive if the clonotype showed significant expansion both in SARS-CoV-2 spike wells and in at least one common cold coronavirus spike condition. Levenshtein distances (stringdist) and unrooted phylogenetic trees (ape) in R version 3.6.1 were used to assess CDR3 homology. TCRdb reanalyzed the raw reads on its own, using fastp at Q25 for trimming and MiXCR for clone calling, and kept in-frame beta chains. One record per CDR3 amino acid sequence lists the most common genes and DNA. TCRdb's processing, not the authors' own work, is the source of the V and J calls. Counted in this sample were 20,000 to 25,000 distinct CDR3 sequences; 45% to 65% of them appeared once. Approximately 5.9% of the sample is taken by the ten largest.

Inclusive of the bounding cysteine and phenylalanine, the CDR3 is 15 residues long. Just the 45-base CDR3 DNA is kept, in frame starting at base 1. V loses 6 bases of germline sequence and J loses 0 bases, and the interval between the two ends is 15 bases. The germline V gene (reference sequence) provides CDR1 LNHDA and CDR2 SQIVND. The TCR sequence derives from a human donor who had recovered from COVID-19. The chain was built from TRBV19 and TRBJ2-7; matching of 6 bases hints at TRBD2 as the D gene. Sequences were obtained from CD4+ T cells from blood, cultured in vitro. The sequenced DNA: TGTGCCAGTAGCCACGGGACTGCGAGCTCCTACGAGCAGTACTTC. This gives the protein CASSHGTASSYEQYF.